These T cell receptor beta chains were read from a single sample in a study of blood T cells in healthy people across ages. From the 5' RACE reads, TCRdb called clonotypes with MiXCR, one entry per CDR3 protein. This sample carries roughly 1,100,000 distinct CDR3 sequences, approximately 26% of them seen once, and the ten largest clones take approximately 0.71%. This same sample was also taken into another study, of T cells of mothers and their children.

Sequenced material: blood. Source of these receptors: a girl between 2 and 10 years old in good health. Each CDR3 is given with its conserved first and last residue. D genes are given only for firm matches. Rows give clone size only sometimes, using once, few, many, or a class for an expanded clone.

TRBV28	TRBJ2-7	.	TRBD2	14	TGTGCCAGCAGTTTTAGCGGGGACGCTTACGAGCAGTACTTC	CASSFSGDAYEQYF
TRBV3-1	TRBJ2-3	few	TRBD2	16	TGTGCCAGCAGCCCGACGTTAGCGGGGGACACAGATACGCAGTATTTT	CASSPTLAGDTDTQYF
TRBV7-7	TRBJ2-6	.	TRBD1	13	TGTGCTAGCAGTTCCGACAGGGAAAACGTCCTGACTTTC	CASSSDRENVLTF
TRBV3-1	TRBJ2-5	few	TRBD2	18	TGTGCCAGCAGCCAAGACTCTCGTGGAGCGGGGGAATCACGGACCCAGTACTTC	CASSQDSRGAGESRTQYF
TRBV6-2/TRBV6-3	TRBJ1-2	.	.	16	TGTGCCCGGGGGGACCAGGACGCGTCTTCCAACTATGGCTACACCTTC	CARGDQDASSNYGYTF
TRBV6-1	TRBJ2-1	few	.	13	TGTGCCAGTGGGACTGAGGATAACAATGAGCAGTTCTTC	CASGTEDNNEQFF
TRBV4-2	TRBJ2-7	.	.	16	TGTGCCAGCAGACTCAACTATGTAGGGGATGTGAGCGAGCAGTACTTC	CASRLNYVGDVSEQYF
TRBV5-1	TRBJ1-2	once	.	16	TGCGCCAGCAGCATGTTGGACGCCCCGAGGAACTATGGCTACACCTTC	CASSMLDAPRNYGYTF
TRBV28	TRBJ2-3	.	TRBD1	17	TGTGCCAGCAGTCTGGTTCCGGGACAGGTTTATGCAGATACGCAGTATTTT	CASSLVPGQVYADTQYF
TRBV18	TRBJ2-7	once	.	14	TGTGCCAGCTCACCAATTTACGGCTCCTACGAGCAGTACTTC	CASSPIYGSYEQYF
TRBV24-1	TRBJ2-1	.	TRBD2	18	TGTGCCACCAGTCAGCAGTGGCCAACTAGCGGCTCCTACAATGAGCAGTTCTTC	CATSQQWPTSGSYNEQFF
TRBV12-3/TRBV12-4	TRBJ1-6	.	.	15	TGTGCCAGCACAAGGGCCCAGGGCGGCGTTTCACCCCTCCACTTT	CASTRAQGGVSPLHF
TRBV6-5	TRBJ1-2	.	TRBD1	15	TGTGCCAGCAGTTACTGGCAGGGGGCAGTGGTTGGCTACACCTTC	CASSYWQGAVVGYTF
TRBV11-2	TRBJ2-1	.	TRBD1	15	TGTGCCAGCAGCTTCAGTCCGGGACAGGGTACTGAGCAGTTCTTC	CASSFSPGQGTEQFF
TRBV20-1	TRBJ2-1	.	TRBD1	15	TGCAGTGCTCCTGCTACGACAGGGGAGGAAAATGAGCAGTTCTTC	CSAPATTGEENEQFF
TRBV20-1	TRBJ2-5	few	.	12	TGCAGTGCTAGACCCAGAGGAGTGGACCAGTACTTC	CSARPRGVDQYF
TRBV5-1	TRBJ2-2	few	.	15	TGCGCCAGCAGCCGCGGGCTAGGGGCGACCGGGGAGCTGTTTTTT	CASSRGLGATGELFF
TRBV11-2	TRBJ2-5	.	.	14	TGTGCCAGCAGCTTAGGTCAGGCGAGCGAGACCCAGTACTTC	CASSLGQASETQYF
TRBV4-2	TRBJ1-4	.	.	15	TGTGCCAGCAGCCAAGCTCAGGCAACTAATGAAAAACTGTTTTTT	CASSQAQATNEKLFF
TRBV4-3	TRBJ1-2	many	.	16	TGCGCCAGCAGCCAAATTAACCGGGGCCATAACTATGGCTACACCTTC	CASSQINRGHNYGYTF
TRBV29-1	TRBJ1-1	.	.	11	TGCAGCGCCCTACAGGGATCTGAAGCTTTCTTT	CSALQGSEAFF
TRBV7-8	TRBJ1-4	.	.	13	TGTGCCAGCAGCCGTGGGGACGTTGAAAAACTGTTTTTT	CASSRGDVEKLFF
TRBV20-1	TRBJ2-7	.	.	9	TGCAGTGCTAGAGGCGAGCAGTACTTC	CSARGEQYF